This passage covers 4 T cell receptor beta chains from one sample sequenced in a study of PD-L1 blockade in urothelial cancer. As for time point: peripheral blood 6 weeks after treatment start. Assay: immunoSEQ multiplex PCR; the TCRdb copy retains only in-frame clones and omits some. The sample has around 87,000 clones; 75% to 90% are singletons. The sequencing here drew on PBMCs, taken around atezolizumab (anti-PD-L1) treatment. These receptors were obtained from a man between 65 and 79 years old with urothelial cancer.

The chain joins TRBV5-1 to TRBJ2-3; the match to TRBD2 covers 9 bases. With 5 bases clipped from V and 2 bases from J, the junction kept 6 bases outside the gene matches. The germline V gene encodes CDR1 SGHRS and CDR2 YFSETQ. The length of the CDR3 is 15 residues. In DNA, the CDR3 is TGCGCCAGCAGACGTAGCGGGGGCCCCACAGATACGCAGTATTTT. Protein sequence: CASRRSGGPTDTQYF.

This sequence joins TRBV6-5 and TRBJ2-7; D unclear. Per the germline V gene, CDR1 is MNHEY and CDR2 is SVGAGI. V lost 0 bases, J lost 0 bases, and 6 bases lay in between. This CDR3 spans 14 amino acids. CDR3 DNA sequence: TGTGCCAGCAGTTACTCAGAGAGCTCCTACGAGCAGTACTTC. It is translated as CASSYSESSYEQYF.

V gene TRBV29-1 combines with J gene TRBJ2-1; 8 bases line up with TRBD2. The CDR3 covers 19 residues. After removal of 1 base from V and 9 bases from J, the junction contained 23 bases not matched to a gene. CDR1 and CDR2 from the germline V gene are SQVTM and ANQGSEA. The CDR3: CSVEGRREVRMNLKPEQFF. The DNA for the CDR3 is TGCAGCGTTGAAGGACGGCGGGAGGTCCGCATGAACCTAAAACCTGAGCAGTTCTTC.

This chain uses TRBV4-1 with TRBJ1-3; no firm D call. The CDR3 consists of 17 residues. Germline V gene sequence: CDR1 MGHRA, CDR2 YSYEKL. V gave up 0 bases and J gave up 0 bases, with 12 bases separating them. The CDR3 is CASSQESNPGSGNTIYF. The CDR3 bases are TGCGCCAGCAGCCAAGAGAGTAATCCTGGCTCTGGAAACACCATATATTTT.